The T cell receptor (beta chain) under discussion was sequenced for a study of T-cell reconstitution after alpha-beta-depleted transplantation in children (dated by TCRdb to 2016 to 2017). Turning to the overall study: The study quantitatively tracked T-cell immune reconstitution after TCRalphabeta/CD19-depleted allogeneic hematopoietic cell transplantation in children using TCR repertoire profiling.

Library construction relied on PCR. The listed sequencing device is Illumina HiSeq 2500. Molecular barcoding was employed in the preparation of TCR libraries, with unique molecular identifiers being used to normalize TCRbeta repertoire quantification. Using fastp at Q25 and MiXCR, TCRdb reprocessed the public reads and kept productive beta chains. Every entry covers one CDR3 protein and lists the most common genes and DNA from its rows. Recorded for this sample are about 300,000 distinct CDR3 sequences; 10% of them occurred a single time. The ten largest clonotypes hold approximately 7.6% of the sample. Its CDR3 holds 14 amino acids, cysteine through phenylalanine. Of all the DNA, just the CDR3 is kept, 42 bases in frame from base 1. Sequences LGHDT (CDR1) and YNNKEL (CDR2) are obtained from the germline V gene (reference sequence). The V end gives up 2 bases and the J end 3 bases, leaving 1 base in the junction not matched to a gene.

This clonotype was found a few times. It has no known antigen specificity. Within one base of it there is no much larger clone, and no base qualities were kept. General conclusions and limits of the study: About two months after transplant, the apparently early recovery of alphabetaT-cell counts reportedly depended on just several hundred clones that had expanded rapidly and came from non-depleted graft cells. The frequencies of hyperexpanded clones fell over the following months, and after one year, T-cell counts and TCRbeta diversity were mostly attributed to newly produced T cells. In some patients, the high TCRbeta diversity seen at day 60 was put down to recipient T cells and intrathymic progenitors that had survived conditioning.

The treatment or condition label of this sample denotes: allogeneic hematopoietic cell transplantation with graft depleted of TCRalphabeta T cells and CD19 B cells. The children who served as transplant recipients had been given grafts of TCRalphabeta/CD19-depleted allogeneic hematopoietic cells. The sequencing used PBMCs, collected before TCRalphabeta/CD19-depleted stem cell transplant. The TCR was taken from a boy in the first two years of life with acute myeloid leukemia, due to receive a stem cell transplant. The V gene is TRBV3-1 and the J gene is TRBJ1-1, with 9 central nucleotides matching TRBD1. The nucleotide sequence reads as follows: TGTGCCAGCAGCCAATGGACAGGGGACACTGAAGCTTTCTTT. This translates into CASSQWTGDTEAFF.